The following is a T cell receptor beta chain sequence with its context. Its cognate antigen is unknown. This sample stems from a study of T cell responses to AZD1222 COVID-19 vaccine. The protocol was immunoSEQ multiplex PCR, while the TCRdb copy is restricted to in-frame clones and leaves out a portion. The sample shows 100,000 to 150,000 clones, 92% of them seen only once. Study conclusions and caveats: Possibly, clonal diversity was underestimated; donors were largely white British and included more females. Variant regions that are unmutated are reportedly the target of nearly half of spike-specific TCRs.

V was pared by 7 bases and J by 0 bases, with 8 bases between. The germline gives CDR1 SQVTM, CDR2 ANQGSEA. The CDR3 is made up of 12 amino acids. The TCR comes from an adult in good health. The sequencing used peripheral blood, collected on day 0 of AZD1222 vaccination. The gene calls are TRBV29-1 and TRBJ2-3; TRBD1 is a possible D gene (5 bases). Here the CDR3 reads CSAQGSTDTQYF. The CDR3 region has the DNA TGCAGCGCCCAGGGAAGCACAGATACGCAGTATTTT.